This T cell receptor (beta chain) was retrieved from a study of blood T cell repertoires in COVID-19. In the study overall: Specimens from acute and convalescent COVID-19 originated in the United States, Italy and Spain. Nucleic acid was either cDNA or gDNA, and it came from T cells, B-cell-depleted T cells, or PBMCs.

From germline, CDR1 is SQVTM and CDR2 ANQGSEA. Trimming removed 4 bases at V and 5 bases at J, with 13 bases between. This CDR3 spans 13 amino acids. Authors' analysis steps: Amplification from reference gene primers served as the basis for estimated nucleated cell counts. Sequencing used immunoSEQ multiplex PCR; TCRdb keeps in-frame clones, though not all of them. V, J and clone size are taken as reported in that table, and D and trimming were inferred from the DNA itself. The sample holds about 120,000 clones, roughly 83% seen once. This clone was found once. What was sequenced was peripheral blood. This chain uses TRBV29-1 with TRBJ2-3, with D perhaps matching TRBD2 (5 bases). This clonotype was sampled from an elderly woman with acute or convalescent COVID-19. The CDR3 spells CSVVFQAGDTQYF. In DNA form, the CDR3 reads TGCAGCGTTGTTTTCCAGGCGGGAGATACGCAGTATTTT.